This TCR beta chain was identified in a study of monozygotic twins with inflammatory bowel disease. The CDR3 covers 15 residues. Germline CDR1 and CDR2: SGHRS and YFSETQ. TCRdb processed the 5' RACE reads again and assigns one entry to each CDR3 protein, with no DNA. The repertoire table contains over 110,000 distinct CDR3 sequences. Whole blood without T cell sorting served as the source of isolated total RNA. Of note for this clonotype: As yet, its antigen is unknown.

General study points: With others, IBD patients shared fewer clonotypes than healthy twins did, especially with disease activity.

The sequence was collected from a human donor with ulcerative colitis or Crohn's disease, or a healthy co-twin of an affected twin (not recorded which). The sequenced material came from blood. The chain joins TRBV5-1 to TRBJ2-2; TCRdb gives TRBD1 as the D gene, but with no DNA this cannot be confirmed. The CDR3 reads CASSLAVGQGGELFF. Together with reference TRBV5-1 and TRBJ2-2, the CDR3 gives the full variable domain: KAGVTQTPRYLIKTRGQQVTLSCSPISGHRSVSWYQQTPGQGLQFLFEYFSETQRNKGNFPGRFSGRQFSNSRSEMNVSTLELGDSALYLCASSLAVGQGGELFFGEGSRLTVL.